This record looks at one T cell receptor beta chain sequence and its context. What antigen it recognizes has not been identified. No quality values exist for individual bases; no much larger clone is one base distant. These data belong to a study of T-cell memory formation after mild COVID-19 (dated by TCRdb to the early 2020s). Notes on the research overall: TCR sequence clusters from the two donors were found to be largely donor specific. In a couple of donors, T-cell clones that expanded and contracted after mild COVID-19 were tracked by sequencing TCRalpha and TCRbeta repertoires over time. Two young, previously healthy adult volunteers made up the cohort, one male and one female. Overall results and qualifications from the work: Some responding clones were detected in pre-infection memory, which suggested that pre-existing cross-reactive memory T cells had joined the SARS-CoV-2 response. SARS-CoV-2 specificity was not confirmed for the second-wave clones peaking on day 37. Balanced CD4/CD8 phenotypes were observed for clones contracting from day 15 to 85, whereas a bias towards CD4+ was observed for a second wave of clones expanding from day 15 to 37. Contracting CD4+ clones turned up mainly in the CM and EM memory subsets, whereas EMRA was where CD8+ clones were enriched. The study covered only a couple of mild cases, and larger cohorts including severe cases with pre-infection samples were considered necessary.

Sequencing was carried out with an Illumina NovaSeq 6000. Using 5'RACE with constant-segment primers, TCRalpha and TCRbeta cDNA libraries were constructed, with sample barcodes and unique molecular identifiers added in the process. Trizol reagent was used to extract RNA from every sample. Libraries were amplified in two PCR steps, with a second sample barcode and Illumina TruSeq adapters added in the second step. Sequencing of libraries was performed on an Illumina NovaSeq with 2 x 150 bp paired-end reads. From the authors' description of their analysis: Reads were demultiplexed and collapsed into UMI-guided consensus sequences with migec v1.2.7. With mixcr v2.1.11, UMI consensuses were aligned to TRA and TRB V and J templates and assembled into clonotypes. Expanded or contracted clonotypes were those called significant by both edgeR and NoisET, with noise models trained on biological replicates. For edgeR calls, a false discovery rate-adjusted p below 0.01 and a log2 fold-change threshold of 1 were applied. PCA with hierarchical clustering of max-normalized trajectories of the 1000 most abundant clonotypes was used as exploratory dynamics analysis. Separately sequenced CD4+ and CD8+ repertoires were used to assign a CD4 or CD8 phenotype to each responding clone. TCRdb redid the processing of the public reads, applying fastp at Q25 and MiXCR, and retained in-frame beta chains. Records with the same CDR3 protein are collapsed into one entry carrying the most frequent genes and DNA. It is TCRdb's table, rather than the study itself, that gives the V and J calls and clone size. The sample table shows a few hundred thousand distinct CDR3 sequences, and 16% are seen once. Around 20% of the sample is taken by the ten largest.

PBMCs were isolated by Ficoll-Paque density gradient centrifugation. Source material: PBMCs or a T cell subset sorted from them (not recorded which). The clonotype originates from a man aged 18 to 30 who had mild COVID-19 (a few samples of this study predate the infection). The sample titles of this study are shuffled in the database, so cell type and time point are left out; the donor was told from shared clones.

The CDR3 protein sequence reads: CASSLGWTEAFF. The nucleotides are TGTGCCAGCAGCTTAGGGTGGACTGAAGCTTTCTTT. The chain employs TRBV7-9 and TRBJ1-1, with the identity of the D gene unclear. There are 12 amino acids in the CDR3, from cysteine to phenylalanine inclusive. Left in the record is the CDR3 DNA by itself, 36 bases read in frame from the first base. As encoded in the germline V gene (reference sequence), CDR1 is SEHNR while CDR2 is FQNEAQ. V is reduced by 1 base and J by 5 bases, leaving a spacing of 5 bases between them.